This TCR beta chain derives from a study of blood T cell repertoires in COVID-19. Per the authors' pipeline: Scientists estimated how many nucleated cells there were by amplifying reference gene primers. The assay was immunoSEQ multiplex PCR, and TCRdb's table has in-frame clones only and misses some. V, J and clone size reflect that table, while D and trimming were determined from the DNA. The data contain about 400,000 clones, around 92% of them singletons. Allocation to cohorts depended on clinical history reported by the participants. Resolution of symptoms, clearance, or two negative PCRs was present in recovered Cohort 3 donors. This sequence originates from a woman under 40 who had recovered from COVID-19. Specimen: PBMCs or T cells enriched from blood (not recorded which).

CDR3 coding DNA: TGTGCCAGCAGTCCGCGGCGGGACTGGGTTAACGAGCAGTACTTC. This codes for CASSPRRDWVNEQYF. The chain employs TRBV6-5 and TRBJ2-7; D perhaps matches TRBD2 (6 bases). Trimming left V 5 bases short and J 5 bases short, with 19 bases between. The CDR3 covers 15 residues. Germline values: CDR1 MNHEY, CDR2 SVGAGI.